The 27 T cell receptor beta chains listed next were all sequenced from one sample in a study of CD8 T cells in Susac syndrome. It was with random hexamers that roughly 0.5 to 1 ug RNA was reverse transcribed. TCRdb re-derived calls from the immunoSEQ multiplex PCR reads in MiXCR, one entry per CDR3 protein. Counted here are around 220,000 distinct CDR3 sequences, roughly 92% occurring once; the ten biggest clones make up 0.1% to 0.15%. Source material: CD8+ T cells from PBMCs. These receptors were obtained from a human donor with multiple sclerosis.

The chain combines TRBV19 with TRBJ1-1; D unresolved. The CDR3 consists of 13 residues. Germline CDR1 reads LNHDA; CDR2 reads SQIVND (reference sequence). V was shortened by 0 bases and J by 6 bases, with 8 bases between the two germline ends. CDR3 sequence reads: CASSIESGAEAFF. In DNA form, the CDR3 reads TGTGCCAGTAGTATAGAGTCGGGCGCTGAAGCTTTCTTT.

This clonotype is a singleton in its sample. The CDR3 here is CASTHRGTKNIQYF. For the CDR3, the DNA is TGTGCCAGCACCCACAGGGGAACCAAAAACATTCAGTACTTC. This chain connects TRBV27 to TRBJ2-4; the match to TRBD1 covers 7 bases. Germline assignment: CDR1 MNHEY and CDR2 SMNVEV (reference sequence). Trimming removed 7 bases from V and 2 bases from J; junction bases left unmatched: 5. The CDR3 runs 14 residues.

The rearrangement uses TRBV12-3 or TRBV12-4 and TRBJ2-2, with unresolved D. V gave up 6 bases and J gave up 2 bases, with 19 bases separating them. There are 17 residues in the CDR3. CDR3 sequence: CASSPRLLNPNTGELFF. Here the CDR3 DNA reads TGTGCCAGCAGCCCTCGCCTGCTCAATCCCAACACCGGGGAGCTGTTTTTT.

The chain links TRBV6-1 to TRBJ1-2; 7 nucleotides agree with TRBD1. The CDR3 is made up of 15 amino acids. Trimming cost V 4 bases and J 2 bases; bases outside gene matches: 7. CDR1 and CDR2 (germline): MNHNS, SASEGT. Written as DNA, the CDR3 is TGTGCCAGCAGTGCATCCTCACAGGGGAACTATGGCTACACCTTC. Translated: CASSASSQGNYGYTF.

V and J are TRBV5-6 and TRBJ1-1; D unclear. Trimming took off 5 bases at V and 8 bases at J, with 16 bases between the two ends. CDR1 and CDR2 (germline): SGHDT, YYEEEE. The CDR3 length is 13 residues. CDR3 sequence (DNA): TGTGCCAGCAGAGGCCCGTGGACGGAGGAAGCTTTCTTT. It translates to CASRGPWTEEAFF.

The chain combines TRBV13 with TRBJ2-7; no clear D. Germline-derived CDR1 and CDR2 are PRHDT and FYEKMQ (reference sequence). Trimming stripped 4 bases from V and 2 bases from J, with 12 bases between. CDR3 length: 14 residues. The CDR3 DNA reads as TGTGCCAGCAGCTCTAACGAAATCCCCTACGAGCAGTACTTC. This translates into CASSSNEIPYEQYF.

CDR3 in amino acids: CASSSGGPSGEQFF. CDR3 nucleotides: TGTGCCAGTAGTAGCGGGGGGCCTTCTGGAGAGCAGTTCTTC. The genes are TRBV19 and TRBJ2-1; 8 positions agree with TRBD2. The V gene end was trimmed by 4 bases and the J gene end by 10 bases; junction bases not matched to a gene: 9. This CDR3 is 14 amino acids long. The germline V gene encodes CDR1 LNHDA and CDR2 SQIVND (reference sequence).

This sequence joins TRBV4-2 and TRBJ1-1, with TRBD1 as a possible D gene (5 bases). Germline CDR1 LGHNA, CDR2 YNFKEQ. The ends were cut back, 1 base at V and 5 bases at J, with 14 bases in the middle. The CDR3 runs 15 residues. The CDR3 nucleotides are TGTGCCAGCAGCCAAGCAGGGTGGGGGGGAACTGAAGCTTTCTTT. This sequence encodes CASSQAGWGGTEAFF.

The rearrangement links TRBV6-6 to TRBJ2-2; D gene ambiguous. The CDR3 contains 15 residues. Between the trimmed V and J ends, which lost 4 bases and 1 base, there was a span of 10 bases. CDR1 is MNHNY and CDR2 is SVGAGI in the germline V gene (reference sequence). The CDR3: CASSSVSRNTGELFF. Here the CDR3 DNA reads TGTGCCAGCAGTTCCGTCAGCCGGAACACCGGGGAGCTGTTTTTT.

The rearrangement joins TRBV29-1 to TRBJ1-2; D is undetermined. Trimming removed 2 bases from V and 13 bases from J, with 17 bases in between. The CDR3 loop spans 12 amino acids. Germline V gene lookup returns CDR1 SQVTM and CDR2 ANQGSEA. CDR3 residues: CSVETDGRWFTF. The CDR3 bases are TGCAGCGTTGAAACGGACGGGAGATGGTTCACCTTC.

V is TRBV28 and J is TRBJ1-1; TRBD1 might be the D (5 bases). The CDR3 totals 13 residues. Trimming removed 6 bases from V and 4 bases from J, with 12 bases in between. Germline-derived CDR1 and CDR2 are MDHEN and SYDVKM. The CDR3 nucleotides read TGTGCCAGCAGGCCCCAGGGAGGCACTGAAGCTTTCTTT. It encodes CASRPQGGTEAFF. Combining the CDR3 with reference TRBV28 and TRBJ1-1 gives the whole variable domain DVKVTQSSRYLVKRTGEKVFLECVQDMDHENMFWYRQDPGLGLRLIYFSYDVKMKEKGDIPEGYSVSREKKERFSLILESASTNQTSMYLCASRPQGGTEAFFGQGTRLTVV.

The V gene is TRBV2, the J gene TRBJ1-2; 7 bases align to TRBD1. Trimming at V came to 1 base and at J to 0 bases, leaving 5 bases not matched to a gene. The CDR3 spans 16 residues. The germline gives CDR1 SNHLY, CDR2 FYNNEI. CDR3 bases: TGTGCCAGCAGTGAAGGGTGGGGGACAGCTAACTATGGCTACACCTTC. It codes for CASSEGWGTANYGYTF.

The V call is TRBV3-1, the J call TRBJ2-1; no clear D gene. CDR3 length equals 14 residues. The germline V gene encodes CDR1 LGHDT and CDR2 YNNKEL (reference sequence). Trimming took off 4 bases at V and 14 bases at J, with 21 bases between the two ends. Written as DNA, the CDR3 is TGTGCCAGCAGCCCTAGTGGGCTCCTGGTGGTGGAGTTCTTC. This codes for CASSPSGLLVVEFF.

The sample holds one count of this clonotype. V and J are TRBV7-9 and TRBJ1-2; tentatively, D is TRBD1 (5 bases). Trimming pared 4 bases from V and 2 bases from J, leaving 11 bases between. This CDR3 comprises 14 residues. Per the germline V gene, CDR1 is SEHNR and CDR2 is FQNEAQ (reference sequence). DNA of the CDR3: TGTGCCAGCAGCTCAGACCAGGGAAACTATGGCTACACCTTC. Its translation: CASSSDQGNYGYTF.

The rearrangement joins TRBV19 to TRBJ1-2; 7 bases map to TRBD1. Unmatched junction bases numbered 9, after V lost 5 bases and J lost 6 bases. The germline V gene encodes CDR1 LNHDA and CDR2 SQIVND (reference sequence). This CDR3 contains 14 residues. CDR3 in DNA: TGTGCCAGTAGTCCGCGACAGGGTTCGGATGGCTACACCTTC. It encodes CASSPRQGSDGYTF.

The chain uses TRBV7-9 and TRBJ2-2, with a possible D match to TRBD2 (6 bases). The CDR3 runs 16 residues. The germline V and J ends were trimmed by 7 bases and 7 bases, with 22 bases remaining between them. Germline V CDR1 and CDR2: SEHNR, FQNEAQ (reference sequence). This CDR3 reads CASILLTAAGRGELFF. CDR3 sequence (DNA): TGTGCCAGCATCCTCCTCACTGCTGCGGGGCGCGGGGAGCTGTTTTTT.

The V call is TRBV4-3, the J call TRBJ1-2; D gene ambiguous. The CDR3 is 14 amino acids. Germline loops: CDR1 LGHNA, CDR2 YSLEER. The ends were cut back, 1 base at V and 3 bases at J, with 9 bases in the middle. The CDR3, as DNA: TGCGCCAGCAGCCAAGTGAAAGGGCACTATGGCTACACCTTC. Protein: CASSQVKGHYGYTF.

The V gene is TRBV7-6, the J gene TRBJ2-7; possible D gene TRBD1, 5 bases. CDR1 is SGHVS and CDR2 is FNYEAQ in the germline V gene. The CDR3 loop spans 15 amino acids. V was trimmed by 2 bases and J by 0 bases, leaving 11 bases between them. Written as DNA, the CDR3 is TGTGCCAGCAGCTTATTCGGTCAGGGCTCCTACGAGCAGTACTTC. It yields the protein CASSLFGQGSYEQYF.

The V gene is TRBV19, the J gene TRBJ2-3; the D is unclear. V was pared by 4 bases and J by 0 bases, with 14 bases between. The CDR3 has 16 residues. Germline V gives CDR1 LNHDA, CDR2 SQIVND (reference sequence). CDR3 protein: CASSTTATLSTDTQYF. CDR3 DNA sequence: TGTGCCAGTAGTACTACTGCAACCCTGAGCACAGATACGCAGTATTTT.

The chain uses TRBV7-9 and TRBJ1-1; D may be TRBD1 (6 bases). CDR1 and CDR2 from the germline V gene are SEHNR and FQNEAQ (reference sequence). This CDR3 region has 15 residues. V was pared by 6 bases and J by 1 base, with 15 bases between. CDR3 DNA sequence: TGTGCCAGCAGTCCATTCAAAGGGGGGAACACTGAAGCTTTCTTT. Translating it yields CASSPFKGGNTEAFF. The full variable domain, its missing parts supplied by reference TRBV7-9 and TRBJ1-1, is DTGVSQNPRHKITKRGQNVTFRCDPISEHNRLYWYRQTLGQGPEFLTYFQNEAQLEKSRLLSDRFSAERPKGSFSTLEIQRTEQGDSAMYLCASSPFKGGNTEAFFGQGTRLTVV.

This rearrangement joins TRBV5-6 to TRBJ1-1; no clear D gene. Germline V lookup: CDR1 SGHDT, CDR2 YYEEEE. Trimming pared 4 bases from V and 0 bases from J, leaving 13 bases between. This CDR3 region has 15 residues. The CDR3 spells CASSPWGALNTEAFF. The DNA for the CDR3 is TGTGCCAGCAGCCCATGGGGAGCCCTGAACACTGAAGCTTTCTTT.

In nucleotides, the CDR3 is TGTGCCAGCAGCTTGGGATCAGGGGGTGACAATCAGCCCCAGCATTTT. Amino acid sequence: CASSLGSGGDNQPQHF. The chain has TRBV5-6 and TRBJ1-5; 7 bases map to TRBD1. V dropped 0 bases and J dropped 3; count of bases not matched to a gene: 6. Germline V gene sequence: CDR1 SGHDT, CDR2 YYEEEE. The CDR3 is 16 amino acids. Using reference TRBV5-6 and TRBJ1-5 for the parts outside the CDR3, the full variable domain is DAGVTQSPTHLIKTRGQQVTLRCSPKSGHDTVSWYQQALGQGPQFIFQYYEEEERQRGNFPDRFSGHQFPNYSSELNVNALLLGDSALYLCASSLGSGGDNQPQHFGDGTRLSIL.

This chain joins TRBV5-1 and TRBJ2-7, with 8 bases fitting TRBD1. In germline, CDR1 is SGHRS, CDR2 YFSETQ. The CDR3 spans 13 residues. V lost 4 bases, J lost 5 bases, and 5 bases stayed unmatched. CDR3 sequence: CASSPGGVNEQYF. For the CDR3, the DNA is TGCGCCAGCAGCCCAGGGGGCGTAAACGAGCAGTACTTC.

This chain connects TRBV7-6 to TRBJ2-5; TRBD2 matches at 9 bases. The V gene's germline CDR1 is SGHVS and CDR2 FNYEAQ. V shed 4 bases, J shed 5 bases, and the junction held 11 bases outside the gene matches. The CDR3 is 16 residues long. CDR3 amino acids: CASSSLIAGEMETQYF. CDR3 in DNA: TGTGCCAGCAGCTCCCTAATAGCGGGAGAGATGGAGACCCAGTACTTC.

CDR3 DNA sequence: TGTGCCAGCAGTCGCCTCAGCGGGGGACTCCATACGCAGTATTTT. The encoded protein is CASSRLSGGLHTQYF. The chain employs TRBV12-3 or TRBV12-4 and TRBJ2-3, with 8 bases fitting TRBD2. Trimming at V came to 5 bases and at J to 7 bases, leaving 11 bases not matched to a gene. This CDR3 is 15 amino acids long.

Only one count was recorded for this clonotype. The rearrangement joins TRBV7-8 to TRBJ2-5; the D is unclear. The germline V and J ends were trimmed by 5 bases and 7 bases, with 17 bases remaining between them. This CDR3 contains 14 residues. CDR1 is SGHVS and CDR2 is FQNEAQ in the germline V gene. Written as DNA, the CDR3 is TGTGCCAGCAGCCTCGGACGGCCTGGAAGGACCCAGTACTTC. It specifies CASSLGRPGRTQYF.

The chain has TRBV10-3 and TRBJ2-3; D perhaps matches TRBD2 (6 bases). This CDR3 contains 14 residues. Germline V gene data show CDR1 as ENHRY and CDR2 as SYGVKD. CDR3: CATGSGRNTDTQYF. In nucleotides, the CDR3 is TGTGCTACGGGGAGCGGGCGGAACACAGATACGCAGTATTTT.